The present T cell receptor (beta chain) was sequenced within a study of a mutant IDH1 vaccine in newly diagnosed glioma. Turning to the study itself: The patients received vaccinations eight times, in weeks 1, 3, 5, 7, 11, 15, 19 and 23. Patients received vaccination from 4-6 weeks after radiotherapy alone, or with temozolomide cycles.

A word on this clone: Its antigen is undetermined.

The CDR3 sequence is 15 residues long. The V and J ends lost 5 bases and 5 bases respectively, with 13 bases between them. Time point indicated: week 23, last vaccination. One vaccine dose held 300 ug of mutant IDH1 20-mer peptide and came with topical imiquimod. Astrocytomas that were new, WHO grade 3 or 4, IDH1-mutant and ATRX-lost were present in the donors. The method was immunoSEQ multiplex PCR; TCRdb's version includes in-frame clones alone and lacks a portion of them. The sample yields approximately 30,000 clones, about four fifths seen once. Study-wide results and limits: Vaccination induced immune responses in 85% to 95% of patients.

The clonotype comes from a woman in her twenties or thirties with glioma. This chain joins TRBV7-1 and TRBJ2-6; the D gene is possibly TRBD1 (5 bases). TRBV7-1 is sorted into the ORF group, with uncertain function. The material sequenced was PBMCs, taken from a glioma patient whose treatment included an IDH1 peptide vaccine. CDR3 in amino acids: CASSRGQSRANVLTF. Here the CDR3 DNA reads TGTGCCAGCAGCCGAGGACAAAGTCGGGCCAACGTCCTGACTTTC.